The subject of this entry is one T cell receptor (beta chain). Its target is unknown. The data are from a study of T cell repertoires in cytomegalovirus infection. Study context: HLA-C-restricted CMV epitopes, recently identified, and well-studied HLA-B-restricted ones were used by the study. Public TCR beta signatures provided an indication of both CMV infection and a matching HLA type. Study conclusions and caveats: Pooled public TCR beta family frequency picked out CMV carriers with the relevant HLA. The response measured ex vivo was dominated by TCR beta clonotypes (HLA-C-restricted and CMV-specific).

TCRdb fed the reads into MiXCR, producing one record per CDR3 protein. The table shows about 130,000 distinct CDR3 sequences, with 30% to 40% occurring only once. The germline gives CDR1 LGHNA, CDR2 YSLEER. J gave up 7 bases and V 4 bases, and 8 bases lay outside the gene matches. The CDR3 is 15 residues long. The chain recombines TRBV4-3 with TRBJ1-5; 9 bases match TRBD1. This specimen was CD8+ T cells from cultured PBMCs, taken from culture after CMV antigen stimulation. This clonotype was sampled from a human donor in good health (CMV status not recorded). Some clones in this sample may be carry-over from other donors' samples. In DNA, the CDR3 is TGCGCCAGCAGCCCCGGGACAGGGCTGAGACAGCCCCAGCATTTT. This encodes CASSPGTGLRQPQHF.